The 23 T cell receptor beta chains listed next were all sequenced from one sample in a study of T cell responses to AZD1222 COVID-19 vaccine (dated by TCRdb to about 2021). Library construction relied on the immunoSEQ multiplex PCR assay. TCRdb carries this immuneACCESS record with in-frame sequences only. Its versions omit some clonotypes, under half of them owing to an unresolved V gene in the studies checked, with the rest unexplained. This sample holds roughly 120,000 clones; about 91% were observed only once. The leading ten clones occupy 2.8% of the sample. Per the publication, the time point label means: baseline before first vaccination. The sequencing here drew on peripheral blood, taken on day 0 of AZD1222 vaccination. The receptors here all came from an adult in good health.

The chain carries TRBV10-3 and TRBJ1-1; 8 bases line up with TRBD1. The length of the CDR3 is 13 residues. The junction had 3 bases not matched to a gene; V was cut back by 5 bases and J by 4 bases. Germline CDR1 ENHRY, CDR2 SYGVKD. This CDR3 reads CAISQGAGTEAFF. The CDR3 region has the DNA TGTGCCATCAGTCAGGGGGCCGGCACTGAAGCTTTCTTT.

The chain recombines TRBV12-5 with TRBJ2-2; 8 bases agree with TRBD2. The trim removed 6 bases at V and 6 bases at J, leaving 3 bases unmatched. The germline gives CDR1 LGHNT, CDR2 FRNRAP. This CDR3 has 13 residues. The DNA of the CDR3 is TGTGCTAGTGGCCCGGGGGGGGCCGGGGAGCTGTTTTTT. Protein product: CASGPGGAGELFF.

This chain links TRBV19 with TRBJ1-5; 8 nucleotides line up with TRBD1. This CDR3 region has 18 residues. Trimming at V came to 4 bases and at J to 8 bases, leaving 19 bases not matched to a gene. CDR1 and CDR2 (germline): LNHDA, SQIVND (reference sequence). CDR3 DNA sequence: TGTGCCAGTAGTAGAGGGACAGGAGGTAATCCGTCAATCAAGCCCCAGCATTTT. It translates to CASSRGTGGNPSIKPQHF.

The chain has TRBV11-2 and TRBJ2-7; D is unclear. Per germline, CDR1 SGHAT and CDR2 FQNNGV. Trimming removed 2 bases at V and 3 bases at J, with 14 bases between. The CDR3 is 15 residues long. CDR3 loop: CASSLNQQPRYEQYF. The CDR3 nucleotides read TGTGCCAGCAGCTTAAACCAACAGCCTCGCTACGAGCAGTACTTC. Full variable domain (missing parts from reference TRBV11-2 and TRBJ2-7): EAGVAQSPRYKIIEKRQSVAFWCNPISGHATLYWYQQILGQGPKLLIQFQNNGVVDDSQLPKDRFSAERLKGVDSTLKIQPAKLEDSAVYLCASSLNQQPRYEQYFGPGTRLTVT.

The chain recombines TRBV9 with TRBJ1-1; a weak D match, TRBD1 (5 bases). CDR1 is SGDLS, CDR2 YYNGEE, per germline. V dropped 3 bases and J dropped 9 bases, with 18 bases sitting between them. The CDR3 has 14 amino acids. The CDR3 DNA reads as TGTGCCAGCAGCGCGGGACCCTTGGGGTGGAAAGCTTTCTTT. It specifies CASSAGPLGWKAFF.

The sample holds one count of this clone. The CDR3 protein is CAISTSRGELFF. CDR3 DNA: TGTGCCATCAGCACTAGTAGGGGGGAGCTGTTTTTT. The V call is TRBV10-3, the J call TRBJ2-2, with D possibly matching TRBD2 (5 bases). With 6 bases removed from V and 8 bases from J, the gap between germline ends came to 10 bases. The germline V gene encodes CDR1 ENHRY and CDR2 SYGVKD. This CDR3 has 12 amino acids.

The chain recombines TRBV9 with TRBJ1-2; 7 positions agree with TRBD1. Germline V gene sequence: CDR1 SGDLS, CDR2 YYNGEE. With V trimmed by 0 bases and J by 3 bases, 5 bases remained unmatched. This CDR3 spans 15 amino acids. The CDR3 is CASSVEQGSYYGYTF. As DNA, the CDR3 is TGTGCCAGCAGCGTAGAACAGGGGAGTTACTATGGCTACACCTTC.

This clone was seen just once. The CDR3 is CASQTESNQPQHF. CDR3 sequence (DNA): TGTGCCAGCCAGACTGAAAGCAATCAGCCCCAGCATTTT. The chain combines TRBV2 with TRBJ1-5, with D unclear. Germline CDR1 reads SNHLY; CDR2 reads FYNNEI. The CDR3 totals 13 residues. V shed 8 bases and J shed 1 base, with 9 bases lying between them. Full variable domain (missing parts from reference TRBV2 and TRBJ1-5): EPEVTQTPSHQVTQMGQEVILRCVPISNHLYFYWYRQILGQKVEFLVSFYNNEISEKSEIFDDQFSVERPDGSNFTLKIRSTKLEDSAMYFCASQTESNQPQHFGDGTRLSIL.

This clone showed up just once. This chain links TRBV27 with TRBJ1-2; D possibly corresponds to TRBD1 (5 bases). V shed 6 bases and J shed 1 base, with 15 bases lying between them. The CDR3 has 15 amino acids. Per the germline V gene, CDR1 is MNHEY and CDR2 is SMNVEV (reference sequence). CDR3 amino acids: CASRSARRVNYGYTF. CDR3 nucleotides: TGTGCCAGCAGATCAGCTCGCAGGGTTAACTATGGCTACACCTTC.

The J gene is TRBJ1-2, the V gene TRBV4-2, with a weak D call TRBD1 (6 bases). This CDR3 comprises 14 residues. Germline lookup yields CDR1 LGHNA and CDR2 YNFKEQ. The V gene lost 0 bases and the J gene lost 5 bases, with 10 bases spanning the gap. CDR3 sequence (DNA): TGTGCCAGCAGCCAAGATCACAGGGCTTATGGCTACACCTTC. Translating gives CASSQDHRAYGYTF.

This chain connects TRBV28 to TRBJ2-7; D is unclear. Germline V gene data show CDR1 as MDHEN and CDR2 as SYDVKM. The CDR3 length is 13 residues. The V end lost 3 bases, the J end lost 5 bases, and 11 bases lay between the germline ends. Written as DNA, the CDR3 is TGTGCCAGCAGTTTGACACAGCCTGACGAGCAGTACTTC. Translating gives CASSLTQPDEQYF. Filled out from reference TRBV28 and TRBJ2-7, the complete variable domain reads DVKVTQSSRYLVKRTGEKVFLECVQDMDHENMFWYRQDPGLGLRLIYFSYDVKMKEKGDIPEGYSVSREKKERFSLILESASTNQTSMYLCASSLTQPDEQYFGPGTRLTVT.

The V gene is TRBV29-1, the J gene TRBJ1-2; 11 bases align to TRBD1. The J segment lost 7 bases and the V segment lost 3 bases, leaving 7 bases of the junction unmatched. This CDR3 region has 14 residues. Germline values: CDR1 SQVTM, CDR2 ANQGSEA. The CDR3 loop reads CSVDFPGQGGGYTF. In nucleotides, the CDR3 is TGCAGCGTTGATTTCCCGGGACAGGGGGGTGGCTACACCTTC.

The chain recombines TRBV24-1 with TRBJ2-7; TRBD1 matches at 9 bases. Germline V CDR1 and CDR2: KGHDR, SFDVKD. The trim removed 0 bases at V and 7 bases at J, leaving 0 bases unmatched. This CDR3 is built from 13 residues. Here the CDR3 DNA reads TGTGCCACCAGTGATTTGGGGACAGGGGAGCAGTACTTC. It codes for CATSDLGTGEQYF.

The chain recombines TRBV6-1 with TRBJ1-5; D not resolved. V shed 2 bases and J shed 0 bases, with 14 bases lying between them. This CDR3 comprises 17 residues. CDR1 and CDR2 from the germline V gene are MNHNS and SASEGT. CDR3 region: CASSEIFLRNSNQPQHF. The CDR3 nucleotides read TGTGCCAGCAGTGAAATTTTCCTTCGGAATAGCAATCAGCCCCAGCATTTT.

This clone was detected a few times. The V gene is TRBV7-8, the J gene TRBJ1-6; 7 bases are shared with TRBD1. CDR3 length: 17 amino acids. The V gene end was trimmed by 5 bases and the J gene end by 4 bases; junction bases not matched to a gene: 11. Germline values: CDR1 SGHVS, CDR2 FQNEAQ. The CDR3 DNA sequence: TGTGCCAGCAGCGTACGATCCGGGACAGATTATAATTCACCCCTCCACTTT. Amino acids: CASSVRSGTDYNSPLHF.

This chain connects TRBV15 to TRBJ1-2; D is possibly TRBD1 (6 bases). Trimming took off 3 bases at V and 7 bases at J, with 18 bases between the two ends. The CDR3 is made up of 15 amino acids. Looked up from germline, CDR1 is LNHNV and CDR2 is YYDKDF (reference sequence). In DNA, the CDR3 is TGTGCCACCAGCAGCTCCCCGGGGACATCTTTTGGCTACACCTTC. Protein sequence: CATSSSPGTSFGYTF.

Concerning this clone itself: Its ends do not fully match the called genes, so a read error is possible. The chain joins TRBV5-1 to TRBJ1-2, with TRBD1 as a possible D gene (5 bases). The CDR3 runs 14 residues. In germline, CDR1 is SGHRS, CDR2 YFSETQ. The CDR3 protein is CASSLGEGRYGYTF. CDR3 DNA: TGCGCCAGCAGTTTGGGGGAAGGTCGTTATGGCTACACCTTC.

This chain links TRBV3-1 (or the pseudogene TRBV3-2) with TRBJ1-1; TRBD1 might be the D (6 bases). The CDR3 runs 14 residues. Trimming removed 5 bases at V and 1 base at J, with 11 bases between. CDR1 and CDR2 from the germline V gene are LGHDT and YNNKEL (reference sequence). For the CDR3, the DNA is TGTGCCAGCAGCGGACGGGACAAGAACACTGAAGCTTTCTTT. This sequence encodes CASSGRDKNTEAFF.

V is TRBV4-2 and J is TRBJ2-5; D unclear. CDR3 length: 14 residues. Germline V lookup: CDR1 LGHNA, CDR2 YNFKEQ. V was trimmed by 0 bases and J by 3 bases, leaving 8 bases between them. Written as DNA, the CDR3 is TGTGCCAGCAGCCAAGAAAAAAGTAAAGAGACCCAGTACTTC. This sequence encodes CASSQEKSKETQYF.

The chain employs TRBV29-1 and TRBJ1-2; 7 bases are a match to TRBD1. The germline V gene has CDR1 SQVTM and CDR2 ANQGSEA. The CDR3 spans 14 residues. J lost 4 bases, V lost 1 base, and 6 bases had no gene match. This CDR3 is CSVEGTEGAYGYTF. The CDR3 coding sequence is TGCAGCGTTGAAGGGACGGAGGGGGCCTATGGCTACACCTTC. The variable domain in full, with the rest retrieved from reference TRBV29-1 and TRBJ1-2, is SAVISQKPSRDICQRGTSLTIQCQVDSQVTMMFWYRQQPGQSLTLIATANQGSEATYESGFVIDKFPISRPNLTFSTLTVSNMSPEDSSIYLCSVEGTEGAYGYTFGSGTRLTVV.

This chain connects TRBV11-2 to TRBJ2-3; perhaps D is TRBD1 or TRBD2 (6 bases each). This CDR3 has 16 residues. Germline assignment: CDR1 SGHAT and CDR2 FQNNGV. The germline V and J ends were trimmed by 1 base and 3 bases, with 14 bases remaining between them. CDR3 DNA sequence: TGTGCCAGCAGCTTAGGACGCGGAGGGGGGACAGATACGCAGTATTTT. This sequence encodes CASSLGRGGGTDTQYF.

This clone has a single count. The J gene is TRBJ2-5, the V gene TRBV6-1, with 7 bases matching TRBD2. Trimming removed 2 bases from V and 4 bases from J; junction bases left unmatched: 13. This CDR3 has 17 residues. In germline, CDR1 is MNHNS, CDR2 SASEGT. Here the CDR3 DNA reads TGTGCCAGCAGTGAAATGGGAGGGCGACTGGTCTCAGAGACCCAGTACTTC. Translated, it gives CASSEMGGRLVSETQYF.

This clone has just a few counts. The V gene is TRBV28, the J gene TRBJ1-6; weak D call: TRBD1 (5 bases). Trimming took off 2 bases at V and 6 bases at J, with 8 bases between the two ends. The germline CDR1 and CDR2 sequences are MDHEN and SYDVKM. The CDR3 loop spans 14 amino acids. This chain's CDR3 is CASSLGGVNSPLHF. The DNA for the CDR3 is TGTGCCAGCAGTTTAGGAGGGGTTAATTCACCCCTCCACTTT.